The present TCR beta chain was sequenced within a study of early T cells in non-severe SARS-CoV-2 infection. Turning to the study itself: Sequencing used unsorted whole-blood bulk RNA, so chains lack pairing.

As regards this clonotype: Its specificity is not known.

Each single cDNA molecule received a unique molecular identifier. Each CDR3 protein is one row after TCRdb ran MiXCR on the 5' RACE reads. The table records around 30,000 distinct CDR3 sequences, less than 8% of them present only once. The CDR3 contains 15 residues. V was trimmed by 1 base and J by 4 bases, leaving 15 bases between them. The V gene's germline CDR1 is SGHRS and CDR2 YFSETQ. Study-wide results and limits: There was a bias toward anti-spike CD8 responses in VDJdb matching, which missed private and CD4 specificities.

This receptor was taken from an adult who was a healthcare worker with PCR-confirmed SARS-CoV-2 infection or an uninfected control (not recorded which). Sequenced sample: whole blood. The gene calls are TRBV5-1 and TRBJ2-7; D possibly matches TRBD1 or TRBD2 (6 bases each). The CDR3: CASSLLMGGTYEQYF. CDR3 DNA: TGCGCCAGCAGCTTGTTGATGGGGGGCACGTACGAGCAGTACTTC. The complete variable domain, with remaining parts taken from reference TRBV5-1 and TRBJ2-7, reads KAGVTQTPRYLIKTRGQQVTLSCSPISGHRSVSWYQQTPGQGLQFLFEYFSETQRNKGNFPGRFSGRQFSNSRSEMNVSTLELGDSALYLCASSLLMGGTYEQYFGPGTRLTVT.